The 23 T cell receptor beta chains below come from one sample, sequenced in a study of T cell responses to AZD1222 COVID-19 vaccine. Libraries were prepared by immunoSEQ multiplex PCR; TCRdb keeps only in-frame clonotypes and omits some of them. The repertoire has more than 95,000 clones, roughly 89% of them found once; the top ten carry 35% to 50%. This material consisted of peripheral blood, taken on day 0 of AZD1222 vaccination. All receptors derive from an adult in good health.

The rearrangement uses TRBV7-2 and TRBJ1-5, with D possibly matching TRBD1 (5 bases). V lost 5 bases, J lost 7 bases, and 18 bases lay in between. Germline-derived CDR1 and CDR2 are SGHTA and FQGNSA. The CDR3 has 15 amino acids. CDR3 DNA: TGTGCCAGCAGCAACTCCCAGGGTGGGGGACAGCCCCAGCATTTT. It encodes CASSNSQGGGQPQHF.

This clone was seen once. The chain couples TRBV7-9 to TRBJ2-1, with 11 bases matching TRBD2. Losses at the gene ends were 3 bases for V and 8 bases for J; bases not matched to a gene: 3. The CDR3 sequence is 14 residues long. Germline V gene lookup returns CDR1 SEHNR and CDR2 FQNEAQ (reference sequence). The CDR3 sequence is CASSFTSGSDEQFF. In DNA, the CDR3 is TGTGCCAGCAGCTTTACTAGCGGGAGCGATGAGCAGTTCTTC.

The chain is built from TRBV24-1 and TRBJ1-5; D is possibly TRBD1 (5 bases). V was trimmed by 7 bases and J by 3 bases, leaving 9 bases between them. Per the germline V gene, CDR1 is KGHDR and CDR2 is SFDVKD. This CDR3 spans 13 amino acids. CDR3 amino acids: CATRGQLNQPQHF. The CDR3 DNA follows: TGTGCCACCAGAGGACAACTCAATCAGCCCCAGCATTTT.

The chain recombines TRBV19 with TRBJ2-4; tentatively, D is TRBD1 (5 bases). The CDR3 covers 16 residues. The germline gives CDR1 LNHDA, CDR2 SQIVND (reference sequence). The ends were cut back, 3 bases at V and 0 bases at J, with 12 bases in the middle. The CDR3 spells CASSMEGALAKNIQYF. The CDR3 DNA reads TGTGCCAGTAGTATGGAAGGGGCGTTAGCCAAAAACATTCAGTACTTC. Combining the CDR3 with reference TRBV19 and TRBJ2-4 gives the whole variable domain DGGITQSPKYLFRKEGQNVTLSCEQNLNHDAMYWYRQDPGQGLRLIYYSQIVNDFQKGDIAEGYSVSREKKESFPLTVTSAQKNPTAFYLCASSMEGALAKNIQYFGAGTRLSVL.

This rearrangement joins TRBV27 to TRBJ1-6; the D gene is possibly TRBD1 (5 bases). Deletions cut 5 bases from V and 3 bases from J, with 11 bases between. The CDR3 contains 15 residues. Germline CDR1 reads MNHEY; CDR2 reads SMNVEV (reference sequence). The DNA for the CDR3 is TGTGCCAGCAGTCCCCACCAGGGCTATAATTCACCCCTCCACTTT. Encoded protein: CASSPHQGYNSPLHF.

CDR3 coding DNA: TGTGCCAGTAGCCAAGGTGACAGGCGCCTCAATCAGCCCCAGCATTTT. This codes for CASSQGDRRLNQPQHF. The chain employs TRBV19 and TRBJ1-5, with a possible D match to TRBD1 (6 bases). The CDR3 length is 16 residues. Between the trimmed V and J ends, which lost 6 bases and 3 bases, there was a span of 18 bases. Germline values: CDR1 LNHDA, CDR2 SQIVND (reference sequence).

Concerning this clone itself: The same CDR3 also results from other DNA sequences found in this sample. The chain carries TRBV2 and TRBJ2-7; 10 positions agree with TRBD2. V lost 5 bases and J lost 0; bases outside the gene matches: 1. CDR1 and CDR2 from the germline V gene are SNHLY and FYNNEI. CDR3 size: 14 residues. In DNA, the CDR3 is TGTGCCAGCAGTTGGACTAGCGGCTCCTACGAGCAGTACTTC. Translating gives CASSWTSGSYEQYF. The entire variable domain, with the rest obtained from reference TRBV2 and TRBJ2-7, is as follows: EPEVTQTPSHQVTQMGQEVILRCVPISNHLYFYWYRQILGQKVEFLVSFYNNEISEKSEIFDDQFSVERPDGSNFTLKIRSTKLEDSAMYFCASSWTSGSYEQYFGPGTRLTVT.

The chain couples TRBV6-5 to TRBJ1-2; D unresolved. The CDR3 is 12 residues long. From germline, CDR1 is MNHEY and CDR2 SVGAGI. The V and J ends lost 7 bases and 1 base respectively, with 7 bases between them. The CDR3 sequence is CASNLDNYGYTF. The CDR3 DNA reads as TGTGCCAGCAACCTCGATAACTATGGCTACACCTTC.

This chain links TRBV3-1 (or the pseudogene TRBV3-2) with TRBJ2-7; D could derive from TRBD1 or TRBD2 (6 bases each). Trimming removed 0 bases from V and 7 bases from J, with 10 bases in between. From germline, CDR1 is LGHDT and CDR2 YNNKEL (reference sequence). The CDR3 is made up of 13 amino acids. As DNA, the CDR3 is TGTGCCAGCAGCCAAGATCGGGGGCGAGAGCAGTACTTC. This translates into CASSQDRGREQYF.

V gene TRBV30 combines with J gene TRBJ1-5; D is unclear. V dropped 0 bases and J dropped 0 bases, with 6 bases sitting between them. The CDR3 is 14 amino acids. CDR1 is GTSNPN, CDR2 SVGIG, per germline (reference sequence). CDR3 protein: CAWSVTSSNQPQHF. In DNA form, the CDR3 reads TGTGCCTGGAGTGTGACCTCTAGCAATCAGCCCCAGCATTTT.

V and J are TRBV9 and TRBJ1-2; D is unresolved. The CDR3 loop spans 13 amino acids. Germline lookup yields CDR1 SGDLS and CDR2 YYNGEE. The V and J ends lost 1 base and 3 bases respectively, with 7 bases between them. CDR3 sequence: CASSVRQDYGYTF. In DNA, the CDR3 is TGTGCCAGCAGCGTACGGCAGGACTATGGCTACACCTTC.

V and J are TRBV7-3 and TRBJ2-1; D ambiguous. Looked up from germline, CDR1 is SGHTA and CDR2 is FQGTGA. The V end lost 5 bases, the J end lost 3 bases, and 8 bases lay between the germline ends. The CDR3 is 13 residues long. The CDR3 sequence is CASSQGGYNEQFF. The CDR3 bases are TGTGCCAGCAGCCAAGGTGGCTACAATGAGCAGTTCTTC.

The genes are TRBV3-1 (or the pseudogene TRBV3-2) and TRBJ1-3; D is ambiguous. CDR3 length equals 15 residues. Germline CDR1 LGHDT, CDR2 YNNKEL (reference sequence). V dropped 2 bases and J dropped 4 bases, with 12 bases sitting between them. CDR3 in amino acids: CASSQSQVTGNTIYF. CDR3 DNA: TGTGCCAGCAGCCAATCGCAAGTTACAGGAAACACCATATATTTT.

This clone appeared a few times. The CDR3 sequence: CSVGTGGNQPQHF. DNA of the CDR3: TGCAGCGTTGGGACAGGGGGCAATCAGCCCCAGCATTTT. The chain couples TRBV29-1 to TRBJ1-5; 9 bases line up with TRBD1. J gave up 2 bases and V 4 bases, and 0 bases lay outside the gene matches. CDR1 is SQVTM, CDR2 ANQGSEA, per germline. The CDR3 is 13 amino acids.

V usage is TRBV3-1 (or the pseudogene TRBV3-2) and J usage is TRBJ1-6, with D possibly TRBD1 on 6 matching bases. Per germline, CDR1 LGHDT and CDR2 YNNKEL (reference sequence). This CDR3 is 15 amino acids long. Trimming removed 1 base from V and 9 bases from J, with 13 bases in between. The CDR3 spells CASSQGTAAGSPLHF. In DNA form, the CDR3 reads TGTGCCAGCAGCCAAGGGACAGCCGCAGGTTCACCCCTCCACTTT.

Regarding this clone: The same CDR3 is also encoded by other DNA sequences in this sample. The chain employs TRBV28 and TRBJ2-7; possible D gene TRBD2, 5 bases. Trimming pared 6 bases from V and 4 bases from J, leaving 7 bases between. CDR1 and CDR2 from the germline V gene are MDHEN and SYDVKM. The CDR3 spans 11 residues. DNA of the CDR3: TGTGCCAGCAGGAGGACTTACGAGCAGTACTTC. Translating it yields CASRRTYEQYF.

The V gene is TRBV7-2, the J gene TRBJ1-2; tentative D call: TRBD1 (6 bases). V gave up 8 bases and J gave up 0 bases, with 13 bases separating them. CDR3 length equals 14 residues. Germline V gene sequence: CDR1 SGHTA, CDR2 FQGNSA. The CDR3 reads CASALGDTNYGYTF. The CDR3 DNA reads TGTGCCAGCGCGCTCGGGGACACTAACTATGGCTACACCTTC.

V is TRBV19 and J is TRBJ1-6; TRBD1 might be the D (5 bases). The CDR3 has 13 residues. The ends were cut back, 6 bases at V and 4 bases at J, with 7 bases in the middle. Germline CDR1 reads LNHDA; CDR2 reads SQIVND (reference sequence). The CDR3 DNA is TGTGCCAGTAGGGGGGATTATAATTCACCCCTCCACTTT. It specifies CASRGDYNSPLHF.

The chain recombines TRBV7-2 with TRBJ2-3; TRBD2 aligns across 7 bases. Losses at the gene ends were 5 bases for V and 10 bases for J; bases not matched to a gene: 9. The CDR3 sequence is 13 residues long. The germline V gene encodes CDR1 SGHTA and CDR2 FQGNSA. The CDR3 DNA reads as TGTGCCAGCAGCCTTTTTAGGGAGGGCCCGCAGTATTTT. The encoded protein is CASSLFREGPQYF.

The gene calls are TRBV7-6 and TRBJ2-7, with TRBD2 identical over 11 bases. The CDR3 contains 14 residues. V was pared by 5 bases and J by 1 base, with 1 base of the junction left unmatched. CDR1 SGHVS and CDR2 FNYEAQ come from the germline V gene. CDR3 loop: CASSRLAGSYEQYF. DNA for the CDR3: TGTGCCAGCAGCCGACTAGCGGGATCCTACGAGCAGTACTTC.

The rearrangement joins TRBV7-2 to TRBJ1-1, with D unresolved. In germline, CDR1 is SGHTA, CDR2 FQGNSA. There are 13 residues in the CDR3. With 4 bases removed from V and 10 bases from J, the gap between germline ends came to 16 bases. The CDR3 DNA sequence: TGTGCCAGCAGCTATCCGGGCCCCGGCGGAGCTTTCTTT. Protein sequence: CASSYPGPGGAFF.

The chain recombines TRBV6-2 or TRBV6-3 with TRBJ2-1; D gene uncertain. The CDR3 covers 14 residues. Looked up from germline, CDR1 is MNHEY and CDR2 is SVGEGT. V was clipped by 2 bases and J by 5 bases, with 10 bases between them. Written as DNA, the CDR3 is TGTGCCAGCAGTTACCGGGCTTCACACAATGAGCAGTTCTTC. As protein: CASSYRASHNEQFF.

This clone was recorded a few times. The chain combines TRBV27 with TRBJ2-7; tentative D call: TRBD2 (5 bases). This CDR3 is built from 15 residues. Per germline, CDR1 MNHEY and CDR2 SMNVEV (reference sequence). V was shortened by 0 bases and J by 4 bases, with 13 bases between the two germline ends. The CDR3 DNA sequence: TGTGCCAGCAGTTTATCCGGGATGTACCGGTACGAGCAGTACTTC. Amino acids: CASSLSGMYRYEQYF.